This entry lists 31 T cell receptor beta chains sequenced from one sample in a study of T-cell reconstitution after alpha-beta-depleted transplantation in children. Researchers prepared the TCRbeta library using unique molecular identifiers, the study reports. TCRdb recomputed calls from the PCR reads with MiXCR, one row per CDR3 protein. The sample contains around 600,000 distinct CDR3 sequences, about 11% of which appear only once. Sequencing used PBMCs from the stem cell graft donor, obtained from the stem cell graft. The source is a human donor who donated a stem cell graft to a child with acute myeloid leukemia.

The gene calls are TRBV30 and TRBJ2-4; TRBD1 aligns across 8 bases. The CDR3 extends over 15 amino acids. Germline CDR1 reads GTSNPN; CDR2 reads SVGIG (reference sequence). Germline trimming cut 0 bases from V and 3 bases from J; bases unmatched to any gene: 4. In DNA, the CDR3 is TGTGCCTGGAGTGTAACAGGGGGAGGCAAAAACATTCAGTACTTC. It codes for CAWSVTGGGKNIQYF.

This clonotype was counted between two and nine times. The chain has TRBV10-3 and TRBJ2-5; TRBD1 agrees at 8 bases. The trim removed 4 bases at V and 2 bases at J, leaving 3 bases unmatched. The CDR3 is made up of 14 amino acids. The germline V gene encodes CDR1 ENHRY and CDR2 SYGVKD. The DNA for the CDR3 is TGTGCCATCAGTGCCGGACAGGGTCAAGAGACCCAGTACTTC. Its protein is CAISAGQGQETQYF.

This clonotype came up many times. CDR3 sequence (DNA): TGCAGTGCTAGCTCACCCTTAGCGGGAGTCGCCGATACGCAGTATTTT. Translating gives CSASSPLAGVADTQYF. The genes are TRBV20-1 and TRBJ2-3; TRBD2 matches at 9 bases. The V gene's germline CDR1 is DFQATT and CDR2 SNEGSKA (reference sequence). J lost 6 bases, V lost 3 bases, and 13 bases had no gene match. The CDR3 sequence is 16 residues long.

In its sample, this clonotype was seen a few times. This sequence joins TRBV4-2 and TRBJ2-1; D is unclear. This CDR3 has 12 residues. The V gene's germline CDR1 is LGHNA and CDR2 YNFKEQ. V was trimmed by 0 bases and J by 13 bases, leaving 10 bases between them. In DNA form, the CDR3 reads TGTGCCAGCAGCCAAGACATAGCCTTTCAGTTCTTC. Amino acids: CASSQDIAFQFF.

The table lists this clonotype with a few counts. This chain uses TRBV29-1 with TRBJ1-2; TRBD1 aligns across 11 bases. This CDR3 is 14 amino acids long. V lost 4 bases, J lost 4 bases, and 5 bases stayed unmatched. Germline CDR1 reads SQVTM; CDR2 reads ANQGSEA. DNA for the CDR3: TGCAGCGTTGTGGACAGGGGGCAGAGCTATGGCTACACCTTC. This translates into CSVVDRGQSYGYTF.

This clonotype was counted only a few times. V gene TRBV21-1 combines with J gene TRBJ2-7. TRBV21-1 constitutes a pseudogene. This CDR3 comprises 14 residues. The DNA for the CDR3 is TGTGCCAGCAGCAGAGCGGGAGTAAGGTACGAGCAGTACTTC. This sequence encodes CASSRAGVRYEQYF.

This clonotype was detected a few times. The DNA of the CDR3 is TGTGCCAGCAGCTTAGGGCCCCAGGGATTGAACACTGAAGCTTTCTTT. Translated: CASSLGPQGLNTEAFF. V gene TRBV7-9 combines with J gene TRBJ1-1, with D possibly being TRBD1 (5 bases). Trimming cost V 1 base and J 0 bases, with 12 bases left between them. The CDR3 has 16 residues. Germline V gives CDR1 SEHNR, CDR2 FQNEAQ (reference sequence).

This clonotype turned up a few times. The V call is TRBV29-1, the J call TRBJ2-5; D uncertain. CDR3 length equals 13 residues. Germline-derived CDR1 and CDR2 are SQVTM and ANQGSEA. Trimming took off 7 bases at V and 1 base at J, with 13 bases between the two ends. CDR3 coding DNA: TGCAGCGCGGAGACTGTTGTCCAAGAGACCCAGTACTTC. It specifies CSAETVVQETQYF.

This clonotype appeared many times. J is TRBJ2-1 and V is TRBV20-1; 16 bases fit TRBD2. The germline V gene encodes CDR1 DFQATT and CDR2 SNEGSKA (reference sequence). Unmatched junction bases numbered 14, after V lost 5 bases and J lost 7 bases. This CDR3 has 18 amino acids. The CDR3 sequence: CSAPPGTSGRAGFNEQFF. The CDR3 nucleotides read TGCAGTGCTCCCCCGGGGACTAGCGGGAGGGCCGGGTTTAATGAGCAGTTCTTC.

Written as DNA, the CDR3 is TGCAGCGTTGTTCACCTCACAGATACGCAGTATTTT. It specifies CSVVHLTDTQYF. This chain links TRBV29-1 with TRBJ2-3, with D unresolved. Germline V lookup: CDR1 SQVTM, CDR2 ANQGSEA. The CDR3 totals 12 residues. The V end was cut by 4 bases, the J end by 2 bases, with 7 bases between.

This clonotype was found many times. J is TRBJ2-1 and V is TRBV20-1; 9 bases are shared with TRBD2. With 7 bases clipped from V and 5 bases from J, the junction kept 9 bases outside the gene matches. The CDR3 has 14 residues. Germline V gives CDR1 DFQATT, CDR2 SNEGSKA (reference sequence). CDR3 nucleotides: TGCAGTGTTCCTAGCGGGATAGGGGACAATGAGCAGTTCTTC. This codes for CSVPSGIGDNEQFF.

The sample holds a few counts of this clonotype. The J gene is TRBJ2-7, the V gene TRBV29-1; 8 nucleotides agree with TRBD2. With V trimmed by 5 bases and J by 2 bases, 8 bases remained unmatched. Per germline, CDR1 SQVTM and CDR2 ANQGSEA. CDR3 length equals 14 residues. In DNA, the CDR3 is TGCAGCGTTCGAGTAGCGGGATTAACCTACGAGCAGTACTTC. It encodes CSVRVAGLTYEQYF.

The rearrangement uses TRBV6-1 and TRBJ2-1; D may be TRBD2 (5 bases). Per germline, CDR1 MNHNS and CDR2 SASEGT. V shed 2 bases and J shed 9 bases, with 14 bases lying between them. The CDR3 extends over 14 amino acids. CDR3 nucleotides: TGTGCCAGCAGTGAAATTATGGGTGGGAGTGAGCAGTTCTTC. Amino acid sequence: CASSEIMGGSEQFF.

This clonotype was seen a few times. The DNA of the CDR3 is TGCGCCAGCAGCCCCAGACTAGCGGGAGAGGGAGAGCAGTTCTTC. Translation gives CASSPRLAGEGEQFF. V and J are TRBV5-1 and TRBJ2-1; 12 nucleotides line up with TRBD2. This CDR3 region has 15 residues. The germline V gene has CDR1 SGHRS and CDR2 YFSETQ. V lost 4 bases and J lost 10; bases outside the gene matches: 9.

In its sample, this clonotype was seen a few times. The rearrangement uses TRBV29-1 and TRBJ2-1; 10 nucleotides line up with TRBD1. Trimming took 8 bases from V and 7 from J; bases not matched to a gene: 8. The CDR3 contains 13 residues. CDR1 and CDR2 (germline): SQVTM, ANQGSEA. The CDR3 DNA reads as TGCAGCCTCCGGGACAGGGGAGGGAATGAGCAGTTCTTC. Residues: CSLRDRGGNEQFF.

The chain is built from TRBV15 and TRBJ2-2; D is ambiguous. CDR1 is LNHNV, CDR2 YYDKDF, per germline (reference sequence). The CDR3 is 15 residues long. V dropped 2 bases and J dropped 3 bases, with 10 bases sitting between them. CDR3 in amino acids: CATSRLEQDTGELFF. In nucleotides, the CDR3 is TGTGCCACCAGCAGACTAGAGCAGGACACCGGGGAGCTGTTTTTT.

This clonotype has a handful of counts. The chain couples TRBV3-1 to TRBJ2-1; D is ambiguous. Germline CDR1 reads LGHDT; CDR2 reads YNNKEL (reference sequence). Trimming shortened V by 0 bases and J by 10 bases, and 7 bases separated the two germline ends. The CDR3 has 12 amino acids. The CDR3 is CASSQDSREQFF. The DNA of the CDR3 is TGTGCCAGCAGCCAAGATTCGAGGGAGCAGTTCTTC.

Many counts were recorded for this clonotype. For the CDR3, the DNA is TGTGCCAGCAGGGGACCAGGGTACGGTGGCGAGCAGTACTTC. Protein product: CASRGPGYGGEQYF. The chain is built from TRBV12-3 or TRBV12-4 and TRBJ2-7; D assignment may be TRBD1 or TRBD2 (5 bases each). V lost 6 bases to trimming and J lost 6 bases, with 18 bases between them. This CDR3 is built from 14 residues.

In this sample, this clonotype turned up many times. The rearrangement links TRBV5-1 to TRBJ2-1; possibly TRBD1 for D (5 bases). The CDR3 loop spans 13 amino acids. V was pared by 0 bases and J by 13 bases, with 14 bases between. Germline V gene sequence: CDR1 SGHRS, CDR2 YFSETQ. CDR3 region: CASSLEGMYGQFF. For the CDR3, the DNA is TGCGCCAGCAGCTTGGAGGGGATGTACGGCCAGTTCTTC.

The chain employs TRBV5-1 and TRBJ1-1, with 8 bases matching TRBD1. The CDR3 is 13 residues long. V lost 7 bases to trimming and J lost 5 bases; unmatched junction nucleotides: 7. CDR1 is SGHRS and CDR2 is YFSETQ in the germline V gene. CDR3 bases: TGCGCCAGCGGAACAACAGGGGGGACTGAAGCTTTCTTT. Residues: CASGTTGGTEAFF.

This clonotype was seen more than once but under ten times. This chain joins TRBV12-3 or TRBV12-4 and TRBJ2-7; TRBD2 matches 8 bases. The CDR3 length is 14 residues. Trimming at V came to 6 bases and at J to 0 bases, leaving 4 bases not matched to a gene. Here the CDR3 reads CASREREISYEQYF. The CDR3 DNA reads as TGTGCCAGCAGGGAGCGGGAGATCTCCTACGAGCAGTACTTC.

The rearrangement links TRBV29-1 to TRBJ2-1, with 13 positions matching TRBD2. Germline CDR1 SQVTM, CDR2 ANQGSEA. The CDR3 totals 11 residues. J gave up 10 bases and V 7 bases, and 1 base lay outside the gene matches. In nucleotides, the CDR3 is TGCAGCGGGGGACTAGCGGGAGAGCAGTTCTTC. Translating it yields CSGGLAGEQFF.

V is TRBV7-8 and J is TRBJ2-2, with 7 bases aligning to TRBD2. Germline assignment: CDR1 SGHVS and CDR2 FQNEAQ. The CDR3 is 15 residues long. V shed 5 bases, J shed 2 bases, and the junction held 5 bases outside the gene matches. CDR3 sequence reads: CASSLRDYNTGELFF. CDR3 bases: TGTGCCAGCAGCCTCCGGGACTATAACACCGGGGAGCTGTTTTTT.

This clonotype was recorded a few times. The chain links TRBV27 to TRBJ2-1, with 9 positions matching TRBD2. This CDR3 contains 17 residues. Germline-derived CDR1 and CDR2 are MNHEY and SMNVEV (reference sequence). The V segment lost 4 bases and the J segment 3 bases; nucleotides outside the gene matches: 10. Here the CDR3 reads CASSSSSGKWLYNEQFF. CDR3 DNA: TGTGCCAGCAGTTCCTCTAGCGGGAAGTGGCTCTACAATGAGCAGTTCTTC.

The chain carries TRBV14 and TRBJ2-1, with TRBD2 matching 13 bases. Germline CDR1 SGHDN, CDR2 FVKESK. Trimming removed 0 bases from V and 8 bases from J; junction bases left unmatched: 4. The CDR3 loop spans 16 amino acids. CDR3: CASSQDGLAGVHEQFF. DNA for the CDR3: TGTGCCAGCAGCCAAGACGGACTAGCGGGAGTCCATGAGCAGTTCTTC.

The chain links TRBV11-2 to TRBJ2-1; the match to TRBD2 covers 11 bases. With 0 bases clipped from V and 2 bases from J, the junction kept 9 bases outside the gene matches. The CDR3 sequence is 19 residues long. CDR1 is SGHAT, CDR2 FQNNGV, per germline. The CDR3 reads CASSLDSLAGGGPYNEQFF. CDR3 nucleotide sequence: TGTGCCAGCAGCTTAGACAGTCTAGCGGGAGGAGGCCCCTACAATGAGCAGTTCTTC. The whole variable domain, filled in from reference TRBV11-2 and TRBJ2-1, reads EAGVAQSPRYKIIEKRQSVAFWCNPISGHATLYWYQQILGQGPKLLIQFQNNGVVDDSQLPKDRFSAERLKGVDSTLKIQPAKLEDSAVYLCASSLDSLAGGGPYNEQFFGPGTRLTVL.

This clonotype was recorded many times. This rearrangement joins TRBV10-3 to TRBJ2-5; 13 bases match TRBD2. Losses at the gene ends were 2 bases for V and 4 bases for J; bases not matched to a gene: 7. The CDR3 spans 17 residues. Germline V gives CDR1 ENHRY, CDR2 SYGVKD. The CDR3 spells CAISEQPGLAGRETQYF. CDR3 nucleotides: TGTGCCATCAGTGAGCAGCCGGGACTAGCGGGAAGAGAGACCCAGTACTTC.

This clonotype was found many times. The chain has TRBV5-1 and TRBJ2-3; D is undetermined. CDR1 is SGHRS and CDR2 is YFSETQ in the germline V gene. V gave up 1 base and J gave up 0 bases, with 9 bases separating them. CDR3 length: 15 residues. This CDR3 reads CASSLNSPSTDTQYF. CDR3 DNA sequence: TGCGCCAGCAGCTTGAACTCCCCAAGCACAGATACGCAGTATTTT.

The chain carries TRBV3-1 and TRBJ2-5; TRBD1 matches 8 bases. Unmatched junction bases numbered 7, after V lost 0 bases and J lost 4 bases. The CDR3 has 16 residues. CDR1 LGHDT and CDR2 YNNKEL come from the germline V gene (reference sequence). CDR3 protein: CASSQETKGQAETQYF. The CDR3 DNA sequence: TGTGCCAGCAGCCAAGAGACTAAGGGACAGGCAGAGACCCAGTACTTC.

This clonotype was counted ten times or more. The chain employs TRBV6-5 and TRBJ2-1; D uncertain. The CDR3 has 17 residues. With 4 bases removed from V and 0 bases from J, the gap between germline ends came to 16 bases. From germline, CDR1 is MNHEY and CDR2 SVGAGI. The CDR3 loop reads CASSLGGSGVSYNEQFF. The CDR3 DNA is TGTGCCAGCAGTTTAGGCGGTTCCGGAGTCTCCTACAATGAGCAGTTCTTC.

This clonotype showed up just a few times. The rearrangement joins TRBV6-5 to TRBJ1-2, with TRBD1 as a possible D gene (6 bases). V was trimmed by 6 bases and J by 5 bases, leaving 10 bases between them. Germline-derived CDR1 and CDR2 are MNHEY and SVGAGI. The CDR3 extends over 12 amino acids. In DNA, the CDR3 is TGTGCCAGCAGGTCAGGGGTTTATGGCTACACCTTC. Amino acid sequence: CASRSGVYGYTF.